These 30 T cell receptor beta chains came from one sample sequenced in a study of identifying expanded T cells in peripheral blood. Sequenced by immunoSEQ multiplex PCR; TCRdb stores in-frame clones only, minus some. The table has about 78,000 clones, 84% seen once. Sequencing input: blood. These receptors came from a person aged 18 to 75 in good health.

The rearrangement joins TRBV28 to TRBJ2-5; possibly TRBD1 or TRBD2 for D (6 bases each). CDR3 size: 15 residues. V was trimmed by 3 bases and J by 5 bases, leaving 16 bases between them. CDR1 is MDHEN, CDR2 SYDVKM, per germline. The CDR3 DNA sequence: TGTGCCAGCAGTTTTGTGTCCACAGGGAGGGAGACCCAGTACTTC. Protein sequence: CASSFVSTGRETQYF.

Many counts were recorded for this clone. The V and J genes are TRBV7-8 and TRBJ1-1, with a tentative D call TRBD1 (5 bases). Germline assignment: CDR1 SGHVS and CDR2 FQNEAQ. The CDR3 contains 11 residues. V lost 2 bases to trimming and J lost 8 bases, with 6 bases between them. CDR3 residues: CASSLRDEAFF. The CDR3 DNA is TGTGCCAGCAGCTTAAGGGACGAAGCTTTCTTT.

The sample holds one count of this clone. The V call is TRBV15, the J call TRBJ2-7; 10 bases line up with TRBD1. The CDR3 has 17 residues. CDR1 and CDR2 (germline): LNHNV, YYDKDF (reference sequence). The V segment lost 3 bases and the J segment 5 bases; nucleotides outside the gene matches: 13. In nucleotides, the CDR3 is TGTGCCACCAGCAGTACTTTACCGGGACAGGGGAGGAACGAGCAGTACTTC. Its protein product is CATSSTLPGQGRNEQYF.

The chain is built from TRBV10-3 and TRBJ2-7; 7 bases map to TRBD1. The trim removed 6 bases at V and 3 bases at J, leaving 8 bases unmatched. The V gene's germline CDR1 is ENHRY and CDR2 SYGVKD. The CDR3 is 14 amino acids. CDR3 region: CAIREQGKVYEQYF. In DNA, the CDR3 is TGTGCCATCAGGGAACAGGGGAAGGTCTACGAGCAGTACTTC.

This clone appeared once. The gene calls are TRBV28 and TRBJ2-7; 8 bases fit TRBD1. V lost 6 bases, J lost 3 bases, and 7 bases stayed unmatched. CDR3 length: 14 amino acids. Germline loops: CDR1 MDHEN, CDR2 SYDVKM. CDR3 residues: CASSQTGVVYEQYF. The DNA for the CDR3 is TGTGCCAGCAGCCAGACAGGGGTGGTCTACGAGCAGTACTTC. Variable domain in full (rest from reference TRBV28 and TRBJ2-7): DVKVTQSSRYLVKRTGEKVFLECVQDMDHENMFWYRQDPGLGLRLIYFSYDVKMKEKGDIPEGYSVSREKKERFSLILESASTNQTSMYLCASSQTGVVYEQYFGPGTRLTVT.

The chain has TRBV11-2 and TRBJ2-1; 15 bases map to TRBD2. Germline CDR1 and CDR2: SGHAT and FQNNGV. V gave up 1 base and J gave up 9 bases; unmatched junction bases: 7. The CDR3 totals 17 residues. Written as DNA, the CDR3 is TGTGCCAGCAGCTTAGGAGGACTAGCGGGAGGGAGGAGTGAGCAGTTCTTC. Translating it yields CASSLGGLAGGRSEQFF.

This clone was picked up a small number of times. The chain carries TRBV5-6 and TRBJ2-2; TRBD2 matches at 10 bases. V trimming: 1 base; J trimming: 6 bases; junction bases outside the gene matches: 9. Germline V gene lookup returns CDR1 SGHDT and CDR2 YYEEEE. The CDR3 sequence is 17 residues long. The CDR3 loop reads CASSLWILAGVSGELFF. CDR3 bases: TGTGCCAGCAGCTTGTGGATTCTAGCGGGAGTTTCCGGGGAGCTGTTTTTT. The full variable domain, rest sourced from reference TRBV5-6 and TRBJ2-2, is DAGVTQSPTHLIKTRGQQVTLRCSPKSGHDTVSWYQQALGQGPQFIFQYYEEEERQRGNFPDRFSGHQFPNYSSELNVNALLLGDSALYLCASSLWILAGVSGELFFGEGSRLTVL.

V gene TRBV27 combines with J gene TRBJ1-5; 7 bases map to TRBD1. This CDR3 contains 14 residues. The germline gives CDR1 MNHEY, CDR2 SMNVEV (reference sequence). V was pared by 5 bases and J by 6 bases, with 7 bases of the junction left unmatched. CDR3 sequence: CASSTDREVQPQHF. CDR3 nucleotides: TGTGCCAGCAGTACCGACAGGGAAGTTCAGCCCCAGCATTTT.

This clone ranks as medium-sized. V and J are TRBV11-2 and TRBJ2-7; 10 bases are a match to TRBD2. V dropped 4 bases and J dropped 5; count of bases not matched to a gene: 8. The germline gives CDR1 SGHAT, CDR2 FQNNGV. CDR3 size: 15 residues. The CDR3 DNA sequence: TGTGCCAGCAGCTCTAGCGGGGGAAATCTACACGAGCAGTACTTC. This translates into CASSSSGGNLHEQYF.

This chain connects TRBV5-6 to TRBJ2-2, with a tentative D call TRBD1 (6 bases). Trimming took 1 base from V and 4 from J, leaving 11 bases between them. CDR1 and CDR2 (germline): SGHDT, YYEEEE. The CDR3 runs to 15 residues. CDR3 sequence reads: CASSLPGEGTGELFF. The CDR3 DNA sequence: TGTGCCAGCAGCTTGCCAGGGGAAGGCACCGGGGAGCTGTTTTTT.

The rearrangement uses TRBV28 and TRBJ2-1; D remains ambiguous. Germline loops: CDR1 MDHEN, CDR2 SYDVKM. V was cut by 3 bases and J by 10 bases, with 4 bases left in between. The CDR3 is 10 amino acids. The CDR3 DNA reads TGTGCCAGCAGTTTCGGGGAGCAGTTCTTC. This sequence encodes CASSFGEQFF.

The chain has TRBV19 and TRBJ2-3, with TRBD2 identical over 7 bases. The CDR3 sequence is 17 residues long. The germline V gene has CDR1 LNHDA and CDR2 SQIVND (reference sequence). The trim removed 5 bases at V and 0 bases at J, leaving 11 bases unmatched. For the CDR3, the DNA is TGTGCCAGTAGTCGGTCTAGCGGTAGAACTAGCACAGATACGCAGTATTTT. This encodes CASSRSSGRTSTDTQYF.

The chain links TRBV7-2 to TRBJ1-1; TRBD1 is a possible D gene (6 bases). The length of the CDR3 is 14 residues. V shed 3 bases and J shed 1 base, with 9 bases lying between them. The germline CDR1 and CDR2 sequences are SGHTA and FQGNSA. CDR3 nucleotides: TGTGCCAGCAGCTTGGGACACGCGAACACTGAAGCTTTCTTT. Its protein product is CASSLGHANTEAFF. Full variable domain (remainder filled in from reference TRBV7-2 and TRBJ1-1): GAGVSQSPSNKVTEKGKDVELRCDPISGHTALYWYRQSLGQGLEFLIYFQGNSAPDKSGLPSDRFSAERTGGSVSTLTIQRTQQEDSAVYLCASSLGHANTEAFFGQGTRLTVV.

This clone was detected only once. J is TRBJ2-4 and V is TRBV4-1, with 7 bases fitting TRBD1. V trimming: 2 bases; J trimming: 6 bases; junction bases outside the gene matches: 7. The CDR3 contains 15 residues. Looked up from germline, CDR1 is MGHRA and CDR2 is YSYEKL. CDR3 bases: TGCGCCAGCAGCCAACCGGCCAGGGGGATAAACATTCAGTACTTC. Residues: CASSQPARGINIQYF.

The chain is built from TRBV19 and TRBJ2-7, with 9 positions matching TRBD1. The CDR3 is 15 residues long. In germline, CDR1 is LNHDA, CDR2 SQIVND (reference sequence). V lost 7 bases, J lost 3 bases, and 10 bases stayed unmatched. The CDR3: CASTLSPGQGYEQYF. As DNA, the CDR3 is TGTGCCAGTACCCTGAGCCCGGGACAGGGCTACGAGCAGTACTTC.

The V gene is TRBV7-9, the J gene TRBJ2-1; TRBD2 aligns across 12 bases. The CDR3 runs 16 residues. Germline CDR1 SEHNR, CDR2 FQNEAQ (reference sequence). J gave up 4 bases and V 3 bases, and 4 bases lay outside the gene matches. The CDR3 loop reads CASSLGGTSGYNEQFF. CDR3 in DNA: TGTGCCAGCAGCTTGGGAGGGACTAGCGGGTACAATGAGCAGTTCTTC.

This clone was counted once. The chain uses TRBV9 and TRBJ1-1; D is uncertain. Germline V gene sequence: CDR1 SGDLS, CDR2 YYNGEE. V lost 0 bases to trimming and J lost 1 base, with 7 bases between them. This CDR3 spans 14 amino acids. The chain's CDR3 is CASSVEWGNTEAFF. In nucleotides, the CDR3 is TGTGCCAGCAGCGTAGAGTGGGGGAACACTGAAGCTTTCTTT.

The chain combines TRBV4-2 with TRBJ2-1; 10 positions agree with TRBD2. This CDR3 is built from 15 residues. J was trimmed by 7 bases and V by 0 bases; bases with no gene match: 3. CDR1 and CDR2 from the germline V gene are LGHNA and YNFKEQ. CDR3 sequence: CASSQDGTSVNEQFF. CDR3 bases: TGTGCCAGCAGCCAAGATGGGACTAGCGTTAATGAGCAGTTCTTC.

The CDR3 loop is CASTSSGRGSYEQYF. The CDR3 DNA reads TGTGCCAGCACCAGTAGCGGGAGGGGGTCCTACGAGCAGTACTTC. This chain connects TRBV28 to TRBJ2-7, with 11 bases lining up with TRBD2. The CDR3 consists of 15 residues. V lost 7 bases to trimming and J lost 1 base; unmatched junction nucleotides: 6. CDR1 and CDR2 (germline): MDHEN, SYDVKM.

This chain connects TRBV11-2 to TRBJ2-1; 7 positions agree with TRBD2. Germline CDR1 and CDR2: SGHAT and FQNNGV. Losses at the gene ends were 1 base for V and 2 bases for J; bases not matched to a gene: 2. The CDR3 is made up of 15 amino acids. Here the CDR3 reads CASSLAGGTYNEQFF. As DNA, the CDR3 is TGTGCCAGCAGCTTAGCGGGAGGCACCTACAATGAGCAGTTCTTC.

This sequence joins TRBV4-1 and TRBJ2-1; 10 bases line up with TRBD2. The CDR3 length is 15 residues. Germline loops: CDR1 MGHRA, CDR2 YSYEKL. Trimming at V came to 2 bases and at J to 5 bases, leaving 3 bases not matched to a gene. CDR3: CASSQSGLANNEQFF. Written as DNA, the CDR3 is TGCGCCAGCAGCCAATCGGGACTAGCGAACAATGAGCAGTTCTTC.

The CDR3 protein is CASSLKGGRTYEQYF. The CDR3 DNA follows: TGTGCCAGCAGTTTGAAGGGGGGTCGTACCTACGAGCAGTACTTC. The chain carries TRBV28 and TRBJ2-7; D is perhaps TRBD1 or TRBD2 (6 bases each). The germline V and J ends were trimmed by 3 bases and 2 bases, with 14 bases remaining between them. Per germline, CDR1 MDHEN and CDR2 SYDVKM. There are 15 residues in the CDR3. The full variable domain, completed using reference TRBV28 and TRBJ2-7, is DVKVTQSSRYLVKRTGEKVFLECVQDMDHENMFWYRQDPGLGLRLIYFSYDVKMKEKGDIPEGYSVSREKKERFSLILESASTNQTSMYLCASSLKGGRTYEQYFGPGTRLTVT.

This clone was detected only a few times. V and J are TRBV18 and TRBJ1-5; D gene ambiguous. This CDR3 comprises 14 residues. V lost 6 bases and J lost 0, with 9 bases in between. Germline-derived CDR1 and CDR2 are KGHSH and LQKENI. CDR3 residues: CASSRDYSNQPQHF. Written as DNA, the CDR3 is TGTGCCAGCTCCCGGGATTATAGCAATCAGCCCCAGCATTTT.

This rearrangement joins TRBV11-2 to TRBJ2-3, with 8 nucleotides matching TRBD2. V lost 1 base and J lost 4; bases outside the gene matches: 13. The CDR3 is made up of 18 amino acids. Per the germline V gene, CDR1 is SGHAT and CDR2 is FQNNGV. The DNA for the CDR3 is TGTGCCAGCAGCTTAGGGAGAGGACGGGGGGGATTATCAGATACGCAGTATTTT. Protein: CASSLGRGRGGLSDTQYF.

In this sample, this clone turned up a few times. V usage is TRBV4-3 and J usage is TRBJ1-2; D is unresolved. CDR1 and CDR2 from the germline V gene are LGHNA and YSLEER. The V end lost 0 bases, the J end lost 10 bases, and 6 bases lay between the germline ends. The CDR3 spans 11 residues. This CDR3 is CASSQEQFYTF. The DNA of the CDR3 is TGCGCCAGCAGCCAAGAACAGTTCTACACCTTC.

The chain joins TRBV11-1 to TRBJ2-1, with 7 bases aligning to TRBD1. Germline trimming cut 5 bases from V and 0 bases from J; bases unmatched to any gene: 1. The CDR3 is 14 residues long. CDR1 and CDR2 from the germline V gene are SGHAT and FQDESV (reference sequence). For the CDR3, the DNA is TGTGCCAGCAGCCACAGGGGCTCCTACAATGAGCAGTTCTTC. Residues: CASSHRGSYNEQFF.

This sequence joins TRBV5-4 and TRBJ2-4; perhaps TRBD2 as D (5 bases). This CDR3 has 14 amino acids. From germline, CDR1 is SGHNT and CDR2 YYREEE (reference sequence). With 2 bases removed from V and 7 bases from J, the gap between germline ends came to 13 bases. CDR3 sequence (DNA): TGTGCCAGCAGCTTACGGGGAGTGGGGAACATTCAGTACTTC. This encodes CASSLRGVGNIQYF.

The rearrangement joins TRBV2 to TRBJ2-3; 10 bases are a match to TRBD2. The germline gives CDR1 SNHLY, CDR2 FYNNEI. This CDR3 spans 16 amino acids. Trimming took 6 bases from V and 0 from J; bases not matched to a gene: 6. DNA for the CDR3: TGTGCCAGCAGGAGGACTAGCGGACCAAGCACAGATACGCAGTATTTT. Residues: CASRRTSGPSTDTQYF.

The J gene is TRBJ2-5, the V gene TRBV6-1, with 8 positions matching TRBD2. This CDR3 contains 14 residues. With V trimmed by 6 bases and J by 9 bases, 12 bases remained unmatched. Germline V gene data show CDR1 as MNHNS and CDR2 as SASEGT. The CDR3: CASSGLAVSRAQYF. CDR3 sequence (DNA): TGTGCCAGCAGCGGACTAGCAGTGTCAAGGGCCCAGTACTTC.

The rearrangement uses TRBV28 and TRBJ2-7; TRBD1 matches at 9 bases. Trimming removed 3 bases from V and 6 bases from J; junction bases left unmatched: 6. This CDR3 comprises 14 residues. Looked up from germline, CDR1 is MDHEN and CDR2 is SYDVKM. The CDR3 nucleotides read TGTGCCAGCAGTTTTGGAGACAGGGGGGGCGAGCAGTACTTC. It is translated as CASSFGDRGGEQYF.